The 6 T cell receptor beta chains in this list originate from one sample, sequenced in a study of blood T cell repertoires in COVID-19. Assay: immunoSEQ multiplex PCR; the TCRdb copy retains only in-frame clones and omits some. Among more than 70,000 clones listed, 80% were seen once. Sequencing was carried out using peripheral blood. The receptors were sampled from a woman aged 70-85 years with acute or convalescent COVID-19.

V usage is TRBV19 and J usage is TRBJ1-5; unclear D gene. Germline CDR1 and CDR2: LNHDA and SQIVND (reference sequence). The CDR3 has 15 amino acids. V gave up 3 bases and J gave up 0 bases, with 9 bases separating them. The CDR3 sequence: CASSISSLSNQPQHF. The CDR3 DNA reads TGTGCCAGTAGTATTTCAAGCCTTAGCAATCAGCCCCAGCATTTT. The whole variable domain, filled in from reference TRBV19 and TRBJ1-5, reads DGGITQSPKYLFRKEGQNVTLSCEQNLNHDAMYWYRQDPGQGLRLIYYSQIVNDFQKGDIAEGYSVSREKKESFPLTVTSAQKNPTAFYLCASSISSLSNQPQHFGDGTRLSIL.

The chain links TRBV7-8 to TRBJ2-2; D is unclear. The CDR3 extends over 14 amino acids. V lost 1 base to trimming and J lost 6 bases, with 9 bases between them. Per the germline V gene, CDR1 is SGHVS and CDR2 is FQNEAQ. The CDR3 nucleotides read TGTGCCAGCAGCTTAGAGTGGGCACCCGGGGAGCTGTTTTTT. Its translation: CASSLEWAPGELFF.

The genes are TRBV30 and TRBJ2-1; 7 nucleotides agree with TRBD1. The V gene's germline CDR1 is GTSNPN and CDR2 SVGIG (reference sequence). After removal of 1 base from V and 10 bases from J, the junction contained 10 bases not matched to a gene. The CDR3 has 14 amino acids. CDR3 sequence: CAWSGTNRGHEQFF. The DNA of the CDR3 is TGTGCCTGGAGTGGAACTAACAGGGGACACGAGCAGTTCTTC.

This chain joins TRBV30 and TRBJ2-2; TRBD2 agrees at 8 bases. Unmatched junction bases numbered 15, after V lost 6 bases and J lost 6 bases. The CDR3 totals 16 residues. Germline assignment: CDR1 GTSNPN and CDR2 SVGIG (reference sequence). The DNA for the CDR3 is TGTGCCTGCTCCCCTACCCCCGGGAGGGCCCCCGGGGAGCTGTTTTTT. Protein product: CACSPTPGRAPGELFF.

The V and J genes are TRBV6-5 and TRBJ2-7; D not resolved. The length of the CDR3 is 11 residues. Germline V gives CDR1 MNHEY, CDR2 SVGAGI. Between the trimmed V and J ends, which lost 3 bases and 6 bases, there was a span of 6 bases. The CDR3 region is CASSYYGEQYF. Written as DNA, the CDR3 is TGTGCCAGCAGTTATTACGGCGAGCAGTACTTC.

V is TRBV5-1 and J is TRBJ2-3, with D possibly matching TRBD2 (6 bases). The germline V gene encodes CDR1 SGHRS and CDR2 YFSETQ. V lost 1 base and J 4 bases, leaving 10 bases between the germline ends. CDR3 size: 14 residues. CDR3 sequence: CASSLMSGADTQYF. The CDR3 DNA sequence: TGCGCCAGCAGCTTGATGTCGGGGGCAGATACGCAGTATTTT.